The 14 T cell receptor beta chains below come from one sample, sequenced in a study of radiation and T cells in renal cell carcinoma. Documented time point: blood 2 weeks post-SBRT. Treatment specified: 15 Gy SBRT to primary tumor, nephrectomy 4 weeks later. Profiled with immunoSEQ multiplex PCR; TCRdb holds only in-frame clones, not every one. The sample lists 95,000 to 150,000 clones, about four fifths seen once, with 4.5% to 7% in the top ten. The sample in question was blood, obtained from a patient whose treatment included radiotherapy and nephrectomy. The receptor source for this set is a man aged 45-65 years with renal cell carcinoma.

The chain employs TRBV7-2 and TRBJ1-5; TRBD1 matches 11 bases. With 5 bases clipped from V and 4 bases from J, the junction kept 4 bases outside the gene matches. The length of the CDR3 is 15 residues. CDR1 SGHTA and CDR2 FQGNSA come from the germline V gene. The CDR3 is CASSGQGALNQPQHF. Here the CDR3 DNA reads TGTGCCAGCAGCGGACAGGGGGCGTTGAATCAGCCCCAGCATTTT.

This clone was seen ten or more times. The chain recombines TRBV27 with TRBJ2-7, with 10 positions matching TRBD1. The CDR3 is 14 residues long. Losses at the gene ends were 5 bases for V and 5 bases for J; bases not matched to a gene: 6. Germline V gene sequence: CDR1 MNHEY, CDR2 SMNVEV (reference sequence). CDR3 sequence: CASSPRQGADEQYF. The CDR3 DNA reads as TGTGCCAGCAGTCCCCGACAGGGGGCGGACGAGCAGTACTTC.

The V gene is TRBV7-3, the J gene TRBJ2-3; 8 bases match TRBD2. The junction had 5 bases not matched to a gene; V was cut back by 1 base and J by 5 bases. The CDR3 loop spans 15 amino acids. Per germline, CDR1 SGHTA and CDR2 FQGTGA. The CDR3 reads CASSLRAGEVDTQYF. DNA of the CDR3: TGTGCCAGCAGCTTAAGAGCGGGGGAGGTAGATACGCAGTATTTT.

The chain employs TRBV5-1 and TRBJ2-7; no clear D. Per germline, CDR1 SGHRS and CDR2 YFSETQ. Trimming shortened V by 4 bases and J by 7 bases, and 21 bases separated the two germline ends. The CDR3 length is 15 residues. CDR3: CASSPHAVGRGEQYF. CDR3 DNA sequence: TGCGCCAGCAGCCCACATGCCGTTGGTCGAGGAGAGCAGTACTTC.

In DNA, the CDR3 is TGTGCCAGCAGTTGGCATGAGCAGTTCTTC. It is translated as CASSWHEQFF. The genes are TRBV27 and TRBJ2-1; unclear D gene. The CDR3 covers 10 residues. Germline V lookup: CDR1 MNHEY, CDR2 SMNVEV (reference sequence). With 4 bases removed from V and 8 bases from J, the gap between germline ends came to 3 bases.

The chain joins TRBV27 to TRBJ1-4; D remains unclear. The V gene's germline CDR1 is MNHEY and CDR2 SMNVEV (reference sequence). The CDR3 runs 13 residues. V shed 7 bases and J shed 10 bases, with 16 bases lying between them. The CDR3 DNA sequence: TGTGCCAGCATGGTCGGTCGAGTGGGAAAACTGTTTTTT. Amino acids: CASMVGRVGKLFF.

The J gene is TRBJ2-7, the V gene TRBV7-2, with TRBD2 matching over 10 bases. J was trimmed by 2 bases and V by 0 bases; bases with no gene match: 1. The CDR3 is made up of 15 amino acids. CDR1 SGHTA and CDR2 FQGNSA come from the germline V gene. The CDR3: CASSLAAGGTYEQYF. DNA of the CDR3: TGTGCCAGCAGCTTAGCAGCGGGGGGGACCTACGAGCAGTACTTC.

The sample holds a few counts of this clone. The CDR3 bases are TGCGCCAGCAGCTTGGGCACAGACAATCAGCCCCAGCATTTT. Residues: CASSLGTDNQPQHF. This rearrangement joins TRBV5-1 to TRBJ1-5; unclear D gene. Germline V lookup: CDR1 SGHRS, CDR2 YFSETQ. The V and J ends lost 0 bases and 3 bases respectively, with 7 bases between them. CDR3 length: 14 amino acids.

This chain links TRBV6-4 with TRBJ2-2; D is possibly TRBD1 (6 bases). CDR3 size: 14 residues. CDR1 MRHNA and CDR2 SNTAGT come from the germline V gene. Between the trimmed V and J ends, which lost 5 bases and 6 bases, there was a span of 13 bases. The CDR3 DNA is TGTGCCAGCAGTCAACAGGGTGCGGCCGGGGAGCTGTTTTTT. Amino acid sequence: CASSQQGAAGELFF.

V is TRBV27 and J is TRBJ1-3; a possible D gene is TRBD1 (5 bases). Trimming shortened V by 5 bases and J by 0 bases, and 14 bases separated the two germline ends. The CDR3 consists of 16 residues. Germline-derived CDR1 and CDR2 are MNHEY and SMNVEV (reference sequence). The CDR3 reads CASSPGLSSSGNTIYF. In DNA form, the CDR3 reads TGTGCCAGCAGTCCGGGACTTTCCAGCTCTGGAAACACCATATATTTT.

The V gene is TRBV6-1, the J gene TRBJ2-7; TRBD1 agrees at 8 bases. Germline trimming cut 5 bases from V and 5 bases from J; bases unmatched to any gene: 5. This CDR3 spans 13 amino acids. CDR1 is MNHNS and CDR2 is SASEGT in the germline V gene. This CDR3 is CASSKDRANEQYF. The CDR3 DNA reads as TGTGCCAGCAGTAAGGACAGGGCGAACGAGCAGTACTTC.

This chain connects TRBV4-1 to TRBJ2-3; 10 nucleotides line up with TRBD2. The V and J ends lost 1 base and 5 bases, in that order; junction bases with no gene match: 12. The CDR3 sequence is 18 residues long. The germline V gene encodes CDR1 MGHRA and CDR2 YSYEKL. The CDR3 sequence is CASSQAQRGGPHLDTQYF. Here the CDR3 DNA reads TGCGCCAGCAGCCAAGCCCAGCGGGGGGGCCCCCACTTAGATACGCAGTATTTT.

The CDR3 reads CASVELGSGANVLTF. For the CDR3, the DNA is TGTGCCAGCGTCGAGCTGGGGTCTGGGGCCAACGTCCTGACTTTC. The chain employs TRBV6-1 and TRBJ2-6; D unclear. The CDR3 loop spans 15 amino acids. Germline CDR1 is MNHNS and CDR2 is SASEGT. V lost 8 bases to trimming and J lost 1 base, with 12 bases between them.

The V call is TRBV5-4, the J call TRBJ2-3; unclear D gene. CDR1 is SGHNT and CDR2 is YYREEE in the germline V gene (reference sequence). Trimming cost V 4 bases and J 4 bases, with 13 bases left between them. This CDR3 has 14 residues. CDR3: CASSRAYVADTQYF. The CDR3 nucleotides are TGTGCCAGCAGCCGAGCGTACGTAGCAGATACGCAGTATTTT.